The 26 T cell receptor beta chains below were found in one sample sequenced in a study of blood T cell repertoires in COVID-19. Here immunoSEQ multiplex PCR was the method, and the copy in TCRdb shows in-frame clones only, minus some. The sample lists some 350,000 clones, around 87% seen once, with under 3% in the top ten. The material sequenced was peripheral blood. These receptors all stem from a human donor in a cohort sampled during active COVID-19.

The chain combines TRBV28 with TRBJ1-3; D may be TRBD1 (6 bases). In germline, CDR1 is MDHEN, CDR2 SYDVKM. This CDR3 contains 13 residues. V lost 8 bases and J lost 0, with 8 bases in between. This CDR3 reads CASGGNSGNTIYF. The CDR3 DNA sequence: TGTGCCAGCGGGGGCAACTCTGGAAACACCATATATTTT.

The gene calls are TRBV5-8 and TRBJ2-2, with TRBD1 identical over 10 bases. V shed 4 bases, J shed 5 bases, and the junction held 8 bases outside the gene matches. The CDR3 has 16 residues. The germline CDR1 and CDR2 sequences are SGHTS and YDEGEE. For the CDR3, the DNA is TGTGCCAGCAGCAAGATAAGGACAGGGGGGACCGGGGAGCTGTTTTTT. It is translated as CASSKIRTGGTGELFF.

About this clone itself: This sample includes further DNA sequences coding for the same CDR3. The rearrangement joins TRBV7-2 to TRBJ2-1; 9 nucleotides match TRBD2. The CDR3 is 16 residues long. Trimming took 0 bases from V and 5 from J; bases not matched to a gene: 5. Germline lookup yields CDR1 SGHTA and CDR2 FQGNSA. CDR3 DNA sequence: TGTGCCAGCAGCTTAGCGCCTCTAGCGGGGAACAATGAGCAGTTCTTC. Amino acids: CASSLAPLAGNNEQFF.

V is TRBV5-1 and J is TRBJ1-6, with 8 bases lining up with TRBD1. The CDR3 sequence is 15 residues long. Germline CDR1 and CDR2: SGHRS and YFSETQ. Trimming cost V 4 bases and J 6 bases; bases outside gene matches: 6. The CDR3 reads CASSKDRDGNSPLHF. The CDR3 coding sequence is TGCGCCAGCAGCAAGGACAGGGACGGTAATTCACCCCTCCACTTT.

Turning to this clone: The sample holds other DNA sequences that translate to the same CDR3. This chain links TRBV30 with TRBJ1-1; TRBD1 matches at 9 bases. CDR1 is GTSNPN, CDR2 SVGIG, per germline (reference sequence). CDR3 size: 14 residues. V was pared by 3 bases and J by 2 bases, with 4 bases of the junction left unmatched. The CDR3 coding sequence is TGTGCCTGGAGCGGGGGACAGGGAAACACTGAAGCTTTCTTT. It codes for CAWSGGQGNTEAFF.

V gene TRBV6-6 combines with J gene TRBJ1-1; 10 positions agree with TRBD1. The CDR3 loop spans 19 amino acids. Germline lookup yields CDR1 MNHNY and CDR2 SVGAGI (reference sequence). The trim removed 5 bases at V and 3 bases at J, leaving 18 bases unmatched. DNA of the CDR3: TGTGCCAGCAGTCCCCTTATGACACGACAGGGGGCGGGGGACACTGAAGCTTTCTTT. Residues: CASSPLMTRQGAGDTEAFF.

The CDR3 protein is CASSVLLQGAKNIQYF. The CDR3 DNA follows: TGTGCCAGCAGTGTACTCCTACAGGGGGCTAAAAACATTCAGTACTTC. This chain connects TRBV6-1 to TRBJ2-4; 9 bases agree with TRBD1. The CDR3 extends over 16 amino acids. J was trimmed by 4 bases and V by 4 bases; bases with no gene match: 8. Germline CDR1 and CDR2: MNHNS and SASEGT.

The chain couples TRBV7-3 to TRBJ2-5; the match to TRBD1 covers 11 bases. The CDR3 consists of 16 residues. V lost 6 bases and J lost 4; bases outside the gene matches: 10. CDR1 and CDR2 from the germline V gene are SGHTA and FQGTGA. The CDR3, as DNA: TGTGCCAGCAGTTATCTCGGACAGGGGGCGGGAGAGACCCAGTACTTC. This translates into CASSYLGQGAGETQYF.

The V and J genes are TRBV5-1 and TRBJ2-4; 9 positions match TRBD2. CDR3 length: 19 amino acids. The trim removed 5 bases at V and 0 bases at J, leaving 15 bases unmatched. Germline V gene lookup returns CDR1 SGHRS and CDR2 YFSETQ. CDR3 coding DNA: TGCGCCAGCAGGCAACATATAGCGGGAGACTCTATAGCCAAAAACATTCAGTACTTC. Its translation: CASRQHIAGDSIAKNIQYF.

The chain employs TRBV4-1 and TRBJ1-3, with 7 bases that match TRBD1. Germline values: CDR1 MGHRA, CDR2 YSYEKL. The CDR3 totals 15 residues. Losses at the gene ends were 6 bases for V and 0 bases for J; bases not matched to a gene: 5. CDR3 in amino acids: CASRRTGDSGNTIYF. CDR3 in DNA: TGCGCCAGCAGGCGTACAGGGGACTCTGGAAACACCATATATTTT.

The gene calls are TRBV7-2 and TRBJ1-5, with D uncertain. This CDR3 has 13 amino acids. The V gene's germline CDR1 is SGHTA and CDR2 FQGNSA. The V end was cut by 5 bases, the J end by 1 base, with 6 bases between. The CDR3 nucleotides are TGTGCCAGCAGCCATCCCAGCAATCAGCCCCAGCATTTT. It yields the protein CASSHPSNQPQHF. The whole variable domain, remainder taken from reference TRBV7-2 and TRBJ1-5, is GAGVSQSPSNKVTEKGKDVELRCDPISGHTALYWYRQSLGQGLEFLIYFQGNSAPDKSGLPSDRFSAERTGGSVSTLTIQRTQQEDSAVYLCASSHPSNQPQHFGDGTRLSIL.

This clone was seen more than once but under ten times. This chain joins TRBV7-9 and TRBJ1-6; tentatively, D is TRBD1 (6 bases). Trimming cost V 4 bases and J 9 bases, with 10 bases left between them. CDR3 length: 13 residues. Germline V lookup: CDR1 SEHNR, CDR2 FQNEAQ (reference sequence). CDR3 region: CASSSTGFSPLHF. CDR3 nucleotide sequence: TGTGCCAGCAGCTCGACAGGTTTTTCACCCCTCCACTTT.

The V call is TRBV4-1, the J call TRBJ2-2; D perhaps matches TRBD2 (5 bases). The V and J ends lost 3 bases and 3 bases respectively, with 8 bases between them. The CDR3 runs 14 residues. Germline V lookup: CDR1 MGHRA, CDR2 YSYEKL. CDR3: CASSQRVHTGELFF. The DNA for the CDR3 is TGCGCCAGCAGCCAGAGGGTACACACCGGGGAGCTGTTTTTT.

The CDR3 sequence is CASSLEFVRTSTDTQYF. The CDR3 DNA follows: TGTGCCAGCAGTTTAGAGTTTGTTAGGACAAGCACAGATACGCAGTATTTT. This sequence joins TRBV28 and TRBJ2-3, with D perhaps TRBD1 (5 bases). This CDR3 has 17 residues. The V gene lost 2 bases and the J gene lost 0 bases, with 15 bases spanning the gap. Germline assignment: CDR1 MDHEN and CDR2 SYDVKM. Complete variable domain (other parts from reference TRBV28 and TRBJ2-3): DVKVTQSSRYLVKRTGEKVFLECVQDMDHENMFWYRQDPGLGLRLIYFSYDVKMKEKGDIPEGYSVSREKKERFSLILESASTNQTSMYLCASSLEFVRTSTDTQYFGPGTRLTVL.

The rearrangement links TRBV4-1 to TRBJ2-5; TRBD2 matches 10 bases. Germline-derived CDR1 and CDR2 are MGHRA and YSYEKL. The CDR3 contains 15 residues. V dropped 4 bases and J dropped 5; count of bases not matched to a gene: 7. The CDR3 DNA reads TGCGCCAGCAGCCCATCTAGCGGGAGTTATGAGACCCAGTACTTC. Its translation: CASSPSSGSYETQYF.

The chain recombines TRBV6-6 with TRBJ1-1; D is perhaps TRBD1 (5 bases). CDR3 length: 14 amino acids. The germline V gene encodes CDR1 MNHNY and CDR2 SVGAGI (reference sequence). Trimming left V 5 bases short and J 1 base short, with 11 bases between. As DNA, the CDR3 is TGTGCCAGCAGTACAGGAACAGGGAACACTGAAGCTTTCTTT. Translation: CASSTGTGNTEAFF.

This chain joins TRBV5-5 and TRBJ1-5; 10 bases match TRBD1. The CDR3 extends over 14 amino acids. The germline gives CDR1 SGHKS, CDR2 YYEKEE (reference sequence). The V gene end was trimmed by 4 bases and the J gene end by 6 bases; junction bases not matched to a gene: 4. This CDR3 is CASSGGQGSQPQHF. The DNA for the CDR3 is TGTGCCAGCAGCGGGGGACAGGGGTCTCAGCCCCAGCATTTT.

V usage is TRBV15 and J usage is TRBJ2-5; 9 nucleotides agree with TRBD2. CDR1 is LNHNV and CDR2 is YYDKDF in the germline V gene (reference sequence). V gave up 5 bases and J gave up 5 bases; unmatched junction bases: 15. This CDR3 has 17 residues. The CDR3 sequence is CATSGGISGGIDETQYF. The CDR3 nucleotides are TGTGCCACCAGCGGGGGGATTAGCGGGGGAATCGACGAGACCCAGTACTTC. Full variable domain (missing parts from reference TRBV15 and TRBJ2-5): DAMVIQNPRYQVTQFGKPVTLSCSQTLNHNVMYWYQQKSSQAPKLLFHYYDKDFNNEADTPDNFQSRRPNTSFCFLDIRSPGLGDTAMYLCATSGGISGGIDETQYFGPGTRLLVL.

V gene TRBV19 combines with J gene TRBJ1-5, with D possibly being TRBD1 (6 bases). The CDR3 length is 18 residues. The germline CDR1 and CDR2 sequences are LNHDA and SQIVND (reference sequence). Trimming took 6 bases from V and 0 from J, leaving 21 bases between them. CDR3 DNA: TGTGCCAGTAGCTTATATAGGGACACCAAATATAGCAATCAGCCCCAGCATTTT. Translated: CASSLYRDTKYSNQPQHF.

CDR3 in amino acids: CATSRDGTGGNYGYTF. In nucleotides, the CDR3 is TGTGCCACCAGCAGAGATGGGACAGGAGGGAACTATGGCTACACCTTC. The J gene is TRBJ1-2, the V gene TRBV15, with 8 nucleotides matching TRBD1. Germline CDR1 and CDR2: LNHNV and YYDKDF (reference sequence). The CDR3 totals 16 residues. Trimming at V came to 0 bases and at J to 2 bases, leaving 5 bases not matched to a gene.

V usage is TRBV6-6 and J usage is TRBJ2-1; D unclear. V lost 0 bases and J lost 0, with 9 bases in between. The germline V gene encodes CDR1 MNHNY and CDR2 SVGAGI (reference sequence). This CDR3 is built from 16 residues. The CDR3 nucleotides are TGTGCCAGCAGTTACTCGGTAGGAGCCTCCTACAATGAGCAGTTCTTC. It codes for CASSYSVGASYNEQFF.

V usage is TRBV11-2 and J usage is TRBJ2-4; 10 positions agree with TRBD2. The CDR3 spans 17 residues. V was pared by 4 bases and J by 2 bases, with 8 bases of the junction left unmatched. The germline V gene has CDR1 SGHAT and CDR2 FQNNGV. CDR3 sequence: CASSSLSGGASKNIQYF. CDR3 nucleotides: TGTGCCAGCAGCTCCCTGAGCGGGGGGGCCTCCAAAAACATTCAGTACTTC.

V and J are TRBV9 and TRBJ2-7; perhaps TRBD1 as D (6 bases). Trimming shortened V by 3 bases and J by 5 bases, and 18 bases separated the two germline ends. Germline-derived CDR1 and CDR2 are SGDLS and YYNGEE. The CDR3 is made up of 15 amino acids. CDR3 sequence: CASSAQTGQADEQYF. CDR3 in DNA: TGTGCCAGCAGCGCCCAGACAGGTCAGGCGGACGAGCAGTACTTC.

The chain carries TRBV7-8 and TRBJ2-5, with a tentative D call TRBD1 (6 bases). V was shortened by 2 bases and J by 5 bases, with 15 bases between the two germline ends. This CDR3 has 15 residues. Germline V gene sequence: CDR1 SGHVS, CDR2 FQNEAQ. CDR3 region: CASSLRGTLGETQYF. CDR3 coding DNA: TGTGCCAGCAGCTTAAGGGGGACCCTTGGGGAGACCCAGTACTTC.

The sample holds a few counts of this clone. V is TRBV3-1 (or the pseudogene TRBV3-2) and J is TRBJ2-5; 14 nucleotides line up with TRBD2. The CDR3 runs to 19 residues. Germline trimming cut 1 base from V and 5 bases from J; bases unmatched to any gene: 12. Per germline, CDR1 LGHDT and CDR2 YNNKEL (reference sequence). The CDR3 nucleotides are TGTGCCAGCAGCCAAGTTTCCGGGACTAGCGGGGGCTACGGGGAGACCCAGTACTTC. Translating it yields CASSQVSGTSGGYGETQYF.

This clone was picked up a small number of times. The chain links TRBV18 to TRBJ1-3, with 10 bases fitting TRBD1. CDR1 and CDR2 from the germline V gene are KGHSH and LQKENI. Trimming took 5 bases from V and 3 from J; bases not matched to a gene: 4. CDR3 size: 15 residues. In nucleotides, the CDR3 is TGTGCCAGCTCAACGGGGACAGGGGTTGGAAACACCATATATTTT. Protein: CASSTGTGVGNTIYF.